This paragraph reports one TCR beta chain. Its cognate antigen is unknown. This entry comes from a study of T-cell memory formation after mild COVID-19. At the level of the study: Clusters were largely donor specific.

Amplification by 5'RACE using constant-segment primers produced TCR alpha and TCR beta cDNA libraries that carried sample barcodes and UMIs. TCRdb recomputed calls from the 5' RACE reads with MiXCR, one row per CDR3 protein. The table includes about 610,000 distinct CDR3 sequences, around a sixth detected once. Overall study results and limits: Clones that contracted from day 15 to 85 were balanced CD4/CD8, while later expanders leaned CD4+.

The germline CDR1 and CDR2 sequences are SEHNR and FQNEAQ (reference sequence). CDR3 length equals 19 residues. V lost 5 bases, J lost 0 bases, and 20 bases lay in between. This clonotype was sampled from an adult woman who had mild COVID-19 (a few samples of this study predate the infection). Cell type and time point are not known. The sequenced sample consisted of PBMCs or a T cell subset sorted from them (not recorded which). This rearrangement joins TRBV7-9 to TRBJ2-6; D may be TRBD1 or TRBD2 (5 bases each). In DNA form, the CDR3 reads TGTGCCAGCAGCCTTGTGAGGGGCAGTCTCTTCTCTGGGGCCAACGTCCTGACTTTC. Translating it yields CASSLVRGSLFSGANVLTF.